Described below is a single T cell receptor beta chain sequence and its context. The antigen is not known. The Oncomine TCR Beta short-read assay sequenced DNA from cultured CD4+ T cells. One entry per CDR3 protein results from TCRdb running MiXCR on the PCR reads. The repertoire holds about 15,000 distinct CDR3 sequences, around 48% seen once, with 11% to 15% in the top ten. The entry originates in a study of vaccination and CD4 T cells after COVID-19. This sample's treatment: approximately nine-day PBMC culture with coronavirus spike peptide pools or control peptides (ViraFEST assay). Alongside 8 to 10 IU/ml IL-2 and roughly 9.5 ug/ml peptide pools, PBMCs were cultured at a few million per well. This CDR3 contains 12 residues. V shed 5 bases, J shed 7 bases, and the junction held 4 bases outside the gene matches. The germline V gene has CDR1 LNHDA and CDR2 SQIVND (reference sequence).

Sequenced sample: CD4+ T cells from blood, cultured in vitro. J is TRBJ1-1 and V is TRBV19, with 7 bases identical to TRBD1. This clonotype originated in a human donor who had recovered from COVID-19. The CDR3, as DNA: TGTGCCAGTAGTGCCCGACAGGGTGAAGCTTTCTTT. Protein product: CASSARQGEAFF.